This T cell receptor (beta chain) was found in a study of cytomegalovirus exposure and HLA in healthy donors. V lost 1 base to trimming and J lost 16 bases; unmatched junction nucleotides: 15. This CDR3 has 15 residues. The V gene's germline CDR1 is SEHNR and CDR2 FQNEAQ (reference sequence). General study findings and limits: Analyzed later, most CMV-associated TCR beta chains appeared HLA-restricted.

PCR amplification relied on 60 Vbeta primers (plus 13 Jbeta primers). Repertoires were generated with immunoSEQ multiplex PCR, while TCRdb's copy carries only in-frame clones and drops some. The sample has 130,000 or so clones; around three quarters are singletons. Comments on this clone: Its antigen remains unknown.

Sequencing used PBMCs. This receptor was obtained from a man between 25 and 39 years old in good health and CMV-seronegative. This rearrangement joins TRBV7-9 to TRBJ1-3, with TRBD1 identical over 8 bases. CDR3 protein: CASSLGAQGVSPPYF. CDR3 DNA: TGTGCCAGCAGCTTAGGGGCACAGGGGGTCTCTCCCCCGTATTTT. Complete variable domain (other parts from reference TRBV7-9 and TRBJ1-3): DTGVSQNPRHKITKRGQNVTFRCDPISEHNRLYWYRQTLGQGPEFLTYFQNEAQLEKSRLLSDRFSAERPKGSFSTLEIQRTEQGDSAMYLCASSLGAQGVSPPYFGEGSWLTVV.